The clone carrying this T cell receptor beta chain was observed a handful of times. Germline values: CDR1 DFQATT, CDR2 SNEGSKA (reference sequence). V gave up 2 bases and J gave up 0 bases, with 11 bases separating them. The CDR3 contains 15 residues. The data were obtained in a study of blood T cells in healthy people across ages. A second PCR, run for roughly 7 to 11 cycles, used a sample-barcoded 5' primer plus a J-beta primer mix. TCRdb reprocessed the 5' RACE reads with MiXCR, giving one entry per CDR3 protein. Of fewer than 2,000,000 distinct CDR3 sequences in the sample, almost 35% were seen once.

Sequenced material: blood. The chain couples TRBV20-1 to TRBJ2-1, with a possible D match to TRBD1 (5 bases). This sequence originates from a young woman in good health. DNA for the CDR3: TGCAGTGCTAGAACCCGACAGAGCTCCTACAATGAGCAGTTCTTC. Its translation: CSARTRQSSYNEQFF.